This is a list of T cell receptor beta chains from one sample in a study of blood T cell repertoires in COVID-19. TCRdb's table, derived via immunoSEQ multiplex PCR, lists solely in-frame clones and lacks some. The sample has over 85,000 clones; approximately 91% are singletons. The sample taken for sequencing was peripheral blood. The receptors derive from a man younger than 35 with acute or convalescent COVID-19. The CDR3 runs from the conserved cysteine through the conserved F or W. The D gene is left open where the match is weak. A row's size may be missing; if present it is once, few, many or a size class.

j_call v_call clone_size d_call cdr3_length cdr3_aa cdr3_nt
TRBJ2-7 TRBV27 NA NA 16 CASSLSKGRVNYEQYF TGTGCCAGCAGTTTAAGTAAGGGCAGGGTCAACTACGAGCAGTACTTC
TRBJ2-5 TRBV18 NA TRBD2 18 CASSPGTSGRQVSETQYF TGTGCCAGCTCGCCCGGGACTAGCGGGAGGCAGGTCTCAGAGACCCAGTACTTC
TRBJ2-1 TRBV18 NA TRBD1 16 CASSPLSGGSYNEQFF TGTGCCAGCTCACCACTCTCAGGGGGCTCCTACAATGAGCAGTTCTTC
TRBJ1-2 TRBV5-5 NA NA 16 CASSLFIQVPTGGYTF TGTGCCAGCAGCTTGTTTATTCAAGTCCCGACGGGTGGCTACACCTTC
TRBJ2-7 TRBV12-5 NA NA 17 CASGLVTNAGISYEQYF TGTGCTAGTGGTTTGGTCACTAATGCAGGGATCTCCTACGAGCAGTACTTC
TRBJ2-7 TRBV3-1/TRBV3-2 NA NA 16 CASSPLGQRSSYEQYF TGTGCCAGCAGCCCCCTCGGCCAGCGGAGCTCCTACGAGCAGTACTTC
TRBJ1-6 TRBV12-5 NA TRBD1 17 CASGLVLQGQANSPLHF TGTGCTAGTGGTTTGGTACTGCAGGGACAGGCTAATTCACCCCTCCACTTT
TRBJ2-5 TRBV5-1 NA NA 14 CASSLEDALETQYF TGCGCCAGCAGCTTAGAGGATGCACTGGAGACCCAGTACTTC
TRBJ1-2 TRBV5-6 NA NA 12 CASSPGIYGYTF TGTGCCAGCAGCCCGGGGATCTATGGCTACACCTTC
TRBJ2-4 TRBV5-4 NA TRBD1 14 CASSADRTQNIQYF TGTGCCAGCAGCGCGGACAGGACCCAAAACATTCAGTACTTC
TRBJ1-1 TRBV7-9 NA NA 14 CASGPGVGNTEAFF TGTGCCAGCGGCCCGGGGGTCGGGAACACTGAAGCTTTCTTT
TRBJ1-5 TRBV10-2 NA NA 15 CASSPDILSNQPQHF TGCGCCAGCAGTCCGGACATCCTAAGCAATCAGCCCCAGCATTTT
TRBJ1-2 TRBV6-5 NA TRBD1 15 CASSYSGTGDYGYTF TGTGCCAGCAGTTACTCGGGGACAGGGGACTATGGCTACACCTTC
TRBJ2-1 TRBV5-1 NA TRBD1 13 CASSWGTGVEQFF TGCGCCAGCAGCTGGGGGACAGGCGTAGAGCAGTTCTTC
TRBJ2-7 TRBV10-1 NA NA 13 CASSGGISYEQYF TGCGCCAGCAGTGGGGGCATTAGCTACGAGCAGTACTTC
TRBJ1-2 TRBV10-3 few NA 16 CAISESGAGETYGYTF TGTGCCATCAGTGAGTCTGGTGCGGGGGAGACTTACGGCTACACCTTC
TRBJ2-5 TRBV3-1/TRBV3-2 once NA 15 CASSHVQIFGETQYF TGTGCCAGCAGCCACGTACAGATTTTCGGAGAGACCCAGTACTTC
TRBJ2-7 TRBV2 NA NA 14 CASSEGTGWYEQYF TGTGCCAGCAGTGAGGGAACAGGGTGGTACGAGCAGTACTTC
TRBJ2-6 TRBV9 NA NA 14 CASNPAAGANVLTF TGTGCCAGCAACCCCGCGGCTGGGGCCAACGTCCTGACTTTC
TRBJ2-1 TRBV2 NA NA 15 CASTSQTSSYNEQFF TGTGCCAGCACAAGCCAGACTAGCTCCTACAATGAGCAGTTCTTC
TRBJ1-1 TRBV5-1 NA TRBD1 14 CASSSWTGETEAFF TGCGCCAGCAGCTCCTGGACAGGGGAGACTGAAGCTTTCTTT
TRBJ1-1 TRBV3-1/TRBV3-2 NA NA 15 CASSQGPGWNTEAFF TGTGCCAGCAGCCAAGGCCCAGGGTGGAACACTGAAGCTTTCTTT
TRBJ1-5 TRBV27 once NA 16 CASSRRGGYSNQPQHF TGTGCCAGCAGCCGGAGAGGGGGATATAGCAATCAGCCCCAGCATTTT
TRBJ1-3 TRBV7-2 NA NA 13 CASSSFPGNTIYF TGTGCCAGCAGTTCGTTTCCTGGAAACACCATATATTTT
TRBJ2-5 TRBV4-2 NA TRBD1 16 CASSQEMRGLLETQYF TGTGCCAGCAGCCAAGAGATGAGGGGGCTGCTAGAGACCCAGTACTTC
TRBJ1-2 TRBV24-1 NA NA 14 CATSDRTVDYGYTF TGTGCCACCAGTGATAGGACAGTGGACTATGGCTACACCTTC
TRBJ1-1 TRBV7-9 NA NA 15 CASSLVGRENTEAFF TGTGCCAGCAGCTTAGTTGGCAGGGAAAACACTGAAGCTTTCTTT
TRBJ1-2 TRBV19 once TRBD1 15 CASSIAGGGYGGYTF TGTGCCAGTAGTATAGCTGGAGGGGGCTACGGAGGCTACACCTTC
TRBJ2-7 TRBV2 NA NA 13 CASSEGVGQGQYF TGTGCCAGCAGTGAAGGTGTGGGACAAGGGCAGTACTTC
TRBJ2-1 TRBV21-1 NA NA 18 CASSKGQGTSGRRNEQFF TGTGCCAGCAGCAAAGGGCAGGGAACTAGCGGGAGACGGAATGAGCAGTTCTTC
TRBJ1-2 TRBV3-1/TRBV3-2 NA NA 15 CASSPGRGDIYGYTF TGTGCCAGCAGCCCAGGGAGGGGAGATATATATGGCTACACCTTC
TRBJ2-3 TRBV11-2 NA NA 14 CASSLRRASDTQYF TGTGCCAGCAGCTTAAGGAGAGCCTCAGATACGCAGTATTTT
TRBJ2-5 TRBV19 NA NA 15 CASSNPPRSGETQYF TGTGCCAGTAGTAATCCCCCCCGGAGCGGGGAGACCCAGTACTTC
TRBJ1-3 TRBV12-5 NA NA 17 CASGLVIAGGSGNTIYF TGTGCTAGTGGTTTGGTAATCGCGGGGGGATCTGGAAACACCATATATTTT
TRBJ2-3 TRBV9 NA NA 12 CASARRGDTQYF TGTGCCAGCGCCCGGAGGGGAGATACGCAGTATTTT
TRBJ2-7 TRBV29-1 NA NA 12 CSVEEGPNEQYF TGCAGCGTTGAGGAGGGGCCGAACGAGCAGTACTTC
TRBJ2-7 TRBV2 NA NA 14 CASSSEIALQVLYF TGTGCCAGCAGTAGTGAAATTGCGCTACAGGTCCTGTACTTC
TRBJ2-5 TRBV24-1 NA NA 15 CATSEPGVSFETQYF TGTGCCACCAGTGAGCCAGGGGTGTCGTTTGAGACCCAGTACTTC
TRBJ2-7 TRBV15 NA NA 15 CATSRDPSGSYEQYF TGTGCCACCAGCAGAGATCCAAGCGGTAGCTACGAGCAGTACTTC
TRBJ1-2 TRBV14 NA NA 14 CASSLSDRAYGYTF TGTGCCAGCAGCCTCTCGGACAGAGCGTATGGCTACACCTTC
TRBJ2-3 TRBV19 NA NA 14 CASSMSLYTDTQYF TGTGCCAGTAGTATGTCCCTATACACAGATACGCAGTATTTT
TRBJ1-5 TRBV10-2 NA NA 14 CASSETGRYQPQHF TGCGCCAGCAGCGAAACAGGGCGCTATCAGCCCCAGCATTTT
TRBJ1-1 TRBV18 NA TRBD1 14 CASSEGQGVTEAFF TGTGCCAGCTCAGAAGGACAGGGAGTCACTGAAGCTTTCTTT
TRBJ1-1 TRBV7-2 NA NA 13 CASSQTVNTEAFF TGTGCCAGCAGCCAAACAGTGAACACTGAAGCTTTCTTT
TRBJ2-7 TRBV19 NA NA 12 CASSGDSWEQYF TGTGCCAGTAGTGGCGACAGCTGGGAGCAGTACTTC